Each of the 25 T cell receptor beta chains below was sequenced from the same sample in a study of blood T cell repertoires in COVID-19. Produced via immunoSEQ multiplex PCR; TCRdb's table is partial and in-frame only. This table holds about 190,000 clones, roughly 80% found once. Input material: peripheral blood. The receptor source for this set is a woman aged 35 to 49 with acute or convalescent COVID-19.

Written as DNA, the CDR3 is TGTGCCAGCACCCTGACAGCCCAAGAGACCCAGTACTTC. Translating gives CASTLTAQETQYF. The chain combines TRBV2 with TRBJ2-5, with a weak D call TRBD1 (5 bases). CDR3 length equals 13 residues. Germline lookup yields CDR1 SNHLY and CDR2 FYNNEI. V dropped 7 bases and J dropped 1 base, with 10 bases sitting between them.

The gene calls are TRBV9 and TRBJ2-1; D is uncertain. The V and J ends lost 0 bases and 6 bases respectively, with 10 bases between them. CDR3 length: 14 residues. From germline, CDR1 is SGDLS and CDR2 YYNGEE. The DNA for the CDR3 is TGTGCCAGCAGCGTAGGAGGAAGAGGCAATGAGCAGTTCTTC. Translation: CASSVGGRGNEQFF.

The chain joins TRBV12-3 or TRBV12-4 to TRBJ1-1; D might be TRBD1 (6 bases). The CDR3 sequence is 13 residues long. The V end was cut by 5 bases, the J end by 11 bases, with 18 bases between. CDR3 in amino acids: CASSPSGGAGAFF. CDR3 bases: TGTGCCAGCAGTCCTTCGGGGGGGGCGGGTGCTTTCTTT.

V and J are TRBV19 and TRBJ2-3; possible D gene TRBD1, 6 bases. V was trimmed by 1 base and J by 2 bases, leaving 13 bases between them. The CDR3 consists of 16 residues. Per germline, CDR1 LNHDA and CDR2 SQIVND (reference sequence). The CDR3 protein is CASSIGGQRVTDTQYF. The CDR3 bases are TGTGCCAGTAGTATAGGCGGACAGAGAGTCACAGATACGCAGTATTTT.

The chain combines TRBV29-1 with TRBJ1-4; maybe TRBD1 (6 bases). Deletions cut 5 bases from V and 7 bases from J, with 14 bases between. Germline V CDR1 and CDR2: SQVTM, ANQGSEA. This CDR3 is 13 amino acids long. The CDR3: CSVRGAQGEKLFF. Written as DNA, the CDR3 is TGCAGCGTTCGGGGGGCCCAGGGTGAAAAACTGTTTTTT.

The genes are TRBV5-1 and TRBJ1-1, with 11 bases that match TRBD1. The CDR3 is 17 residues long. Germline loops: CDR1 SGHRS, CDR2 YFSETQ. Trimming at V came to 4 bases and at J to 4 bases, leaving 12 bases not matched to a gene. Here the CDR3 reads CASSPLGGTGGSTEAFF. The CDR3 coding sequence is TGCGCCAGCAGCCCCCTGGGGGGGACAGGGGGTTCCACTGAAGCTTTCTTT.

The DNA of the CDR3 is TGTGCCAGCTTAGCGGGGGGCACAGATACGCAGTATTTT. This codes for CASLAGGTDTQYF. The chain has TRBV28 and TRBJ2-3; 9 bases fit TRBD2. Trimming removed 8 bases from V and 1 base from J; junction bases left unmatched: 1. The length of the CDR3 is 13 residues. Looked up from germline, CDR1 is MDHEN and CDR2 is SYDVKM.

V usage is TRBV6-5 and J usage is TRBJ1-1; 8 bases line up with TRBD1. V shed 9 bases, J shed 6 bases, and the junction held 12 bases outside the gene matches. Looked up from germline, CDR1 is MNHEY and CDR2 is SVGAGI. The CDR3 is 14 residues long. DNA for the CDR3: TGTGCCAGTGGACAGGGAACCTATAGCGCTGAAGCTTTCTTT. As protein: CASGQGTYSAEAFF.

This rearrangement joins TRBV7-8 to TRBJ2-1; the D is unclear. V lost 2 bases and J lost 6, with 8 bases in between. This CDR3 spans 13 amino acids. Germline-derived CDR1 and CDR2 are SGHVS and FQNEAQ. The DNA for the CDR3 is TGTGCCAGCAGCTTACCAAGCCTCAATGAGCAGTTCTTC. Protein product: CASSLPSLNEQFF.

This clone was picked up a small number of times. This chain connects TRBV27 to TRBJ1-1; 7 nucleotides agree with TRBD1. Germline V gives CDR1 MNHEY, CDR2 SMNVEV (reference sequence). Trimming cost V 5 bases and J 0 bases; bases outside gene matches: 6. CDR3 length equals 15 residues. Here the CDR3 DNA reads TGTGCCAGCAGTCCTCGGACAGGCTTGAACACTGAAGCTTTCTTT. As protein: CASSPRTGLNTEAFF.

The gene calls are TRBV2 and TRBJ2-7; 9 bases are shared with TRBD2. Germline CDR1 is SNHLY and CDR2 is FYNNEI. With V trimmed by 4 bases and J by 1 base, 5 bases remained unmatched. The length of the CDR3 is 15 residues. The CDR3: CASSVSGGPSYEQYF. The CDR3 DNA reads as TGTGCCAGCAGTGTCAGCGGGGGGCCTTCCTACGAGCAGTACTTC.

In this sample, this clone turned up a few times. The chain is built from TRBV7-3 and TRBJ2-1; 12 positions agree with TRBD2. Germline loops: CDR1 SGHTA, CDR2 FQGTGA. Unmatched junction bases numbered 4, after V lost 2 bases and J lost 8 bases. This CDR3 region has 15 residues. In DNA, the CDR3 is TGTGCCAGCAGCTTAGGGACTAGCGGGTCCTATGAGCAGTTCTTC. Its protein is CASSLGTSGSYEQFF.

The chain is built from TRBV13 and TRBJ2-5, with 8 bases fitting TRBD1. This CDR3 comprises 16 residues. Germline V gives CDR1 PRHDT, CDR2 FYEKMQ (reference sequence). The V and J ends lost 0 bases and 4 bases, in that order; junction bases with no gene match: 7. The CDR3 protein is CASSLGARGRRETQYF. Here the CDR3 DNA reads TGTGCCAGCAGCTTAGGGGCCAGGGGGCGTCGAGAGACCCAGTACTTC.

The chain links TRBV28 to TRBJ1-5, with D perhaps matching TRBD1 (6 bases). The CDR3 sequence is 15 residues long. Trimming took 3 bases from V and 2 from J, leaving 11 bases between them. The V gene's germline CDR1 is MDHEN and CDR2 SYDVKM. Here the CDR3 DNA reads TGTGCCAGCAGTTTGCGCAGGGGAGGCAATCAGCCCCAGCATTTT. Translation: CASSLRRGGNQPQHF.

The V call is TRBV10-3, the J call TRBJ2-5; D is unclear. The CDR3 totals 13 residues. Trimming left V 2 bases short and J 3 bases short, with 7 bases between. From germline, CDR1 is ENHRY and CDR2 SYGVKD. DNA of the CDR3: TGTGCCATCAGTGAGGGGCCTAAAGAGACCCAGTACTTC. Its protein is CAISEGPKETQYF.

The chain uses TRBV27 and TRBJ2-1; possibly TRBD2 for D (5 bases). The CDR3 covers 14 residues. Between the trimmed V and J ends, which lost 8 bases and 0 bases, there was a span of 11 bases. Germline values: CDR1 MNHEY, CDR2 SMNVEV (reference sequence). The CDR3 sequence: CASRYAGSYNEQFF. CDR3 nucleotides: TGTGCCAGCCGATATGCGGGCTCCTACAATGAGCAGTTCTTC.

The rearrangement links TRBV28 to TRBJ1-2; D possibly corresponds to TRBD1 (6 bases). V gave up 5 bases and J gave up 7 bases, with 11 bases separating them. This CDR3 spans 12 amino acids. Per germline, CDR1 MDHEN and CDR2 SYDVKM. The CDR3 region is CASSLQGGGYTF. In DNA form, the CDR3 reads TGTGCCAGCAGTCTACAGGGTGGTGGCTACACCTTC.

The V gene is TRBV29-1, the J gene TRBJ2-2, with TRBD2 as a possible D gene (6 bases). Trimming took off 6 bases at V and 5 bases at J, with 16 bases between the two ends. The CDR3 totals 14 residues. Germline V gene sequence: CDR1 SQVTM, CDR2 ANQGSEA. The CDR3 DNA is TGCAGCGTGTTGGGGGAGGCCGTAACCGGGGAGCTGTTTTTT. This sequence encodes CSVLGEAVTGELFF.

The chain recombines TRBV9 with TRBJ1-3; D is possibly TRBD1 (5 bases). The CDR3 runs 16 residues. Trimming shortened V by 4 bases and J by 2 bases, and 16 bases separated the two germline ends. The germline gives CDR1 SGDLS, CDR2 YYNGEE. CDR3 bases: TGTGCCAGCAGCCCGAACCCGGGGGACGCTGGAAACACCATATATTTT. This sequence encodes CASSPNPGDAGNTIYF. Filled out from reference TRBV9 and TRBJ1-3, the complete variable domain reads DSGVTQTPKHLITATGQRVTLRCSPRSGDLSVYWYQQSLDQGLQFLIQYYNGEERAKGNILERFSAQQFPDLHSELNLSSLELGDSALYFCASSPNPGDAGNTIYFGEGSWLTVV.

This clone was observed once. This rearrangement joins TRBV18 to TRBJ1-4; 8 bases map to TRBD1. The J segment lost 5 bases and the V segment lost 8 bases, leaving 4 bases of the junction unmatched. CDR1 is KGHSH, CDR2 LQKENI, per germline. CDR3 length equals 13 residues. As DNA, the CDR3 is TGTGCCAGCGCCGGGACAGGAAATGAAAAACTGTTTTTT. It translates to CASAGTGNEKLFF.

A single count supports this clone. CDR3 nucleotide sequence: TGTGCCAGCAGCTGGGGAACAGGGGGCGCGAACACCATATATTTT. This translates into CASSWGTGGANTIYF. J is TRBJ1-3 and V is TRBV5-6, with 9 bases matching TRBD1. CDR1 and CDR2 (germline): SGHDT, YYEEEE. Germline trimming cut 3 bases from V and 7 bases from J; bases unmatched to any gene: 8. The CDR3 loop spans 15 amino acids.

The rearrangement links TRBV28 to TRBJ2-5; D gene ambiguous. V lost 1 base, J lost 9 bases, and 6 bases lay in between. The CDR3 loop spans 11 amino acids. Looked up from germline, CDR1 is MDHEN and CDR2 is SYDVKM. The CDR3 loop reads CASSLSVSQYF. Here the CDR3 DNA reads TGTGCCAGCAGTTTATCTGTGTCCCAGTACTTC.

The CDR3: CASSLTGVGWGGNSYEQYF. The CDR3 DNA reads as TGTGCCAGCAGTTTAACAGGAGTCGGGTGGGGCGGGAACTCCTACGAGCAGTACTTC. The rearrangement joins TRBV28 to TRBJ2-7; TRBD2 is a possible D gene (6 bases). Germline values: CDR1 MDHEN, CDR2 SYDVKM. V lost 2 bases to trimming and J lost 0 bases, with 23 bases between them. The CDR3 spans 19 residues.

CDR3 sequence: CAWSFLAGAAGANVLTF. CDR3 nucleotides: TGTGCCTGGAGTTTTCTAGCGGGAGCTGCTGGGGCCAACGTCCTGACTTTC. This chain connects TRBV30 to TRBJ2-6, with TRBD2 matching 10 bases. There are 17 residues in the CDR3. Germline CDR1 GTSNPN, CDR2 SVGIG (reference sequence). Trimming removed 2 bases from V and 2 bases from J; junction bases left unmatched: 6. Combining the CDR3 with reference TRBV30 and TRBJ2-6 gives the whole variable domain SQTIHQWPATLVQPVGSPLSLECTVEGTSNPNLYWYRQAAGRGLQLLFYSVGIGQISSEVPQNLSASRPQDRQFILSSKKLLLSDSGFYLCAWSFLAGAAGANVLTFGAGSRLTVL.

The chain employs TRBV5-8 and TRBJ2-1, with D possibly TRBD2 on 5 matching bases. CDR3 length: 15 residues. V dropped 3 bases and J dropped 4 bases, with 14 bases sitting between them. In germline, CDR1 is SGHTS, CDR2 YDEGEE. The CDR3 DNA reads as TGTGCCAGCAGCTCTCAGCGGCCCCCTTACAATGAGCAGTTCTTC. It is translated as CASSSQRPPYNEQFF.